This record covers a single TCR beta chain. With 6 bases clipped from V and 6 bases from J, the junction kept 8 bases outside the gene matches. The V gene's germline CDR1 is SGHDT and CDR2 YYEEEE. The CDR3 spans 13 residues. The source of the sample is a study of blood T cell repertoires in COVID-19. This table comes from immunoSEQ multiplex PCR, and its TCRdb copy is limited to in-frame clones, with some not included. Of some 130,000 clones in the sample, roughly 88% are singletons; the top ten hold 10%. The source of this sequence is a man aged 50 or older with acute or convalescent COVID-19. The gene calls are TRBV5-6 and TRBJ1-1, with 7 bases identical to TRBD1. The specimen sequenced was peripheral blood. The CDR3 DNA reads as TGTGCCAGCATGCGTGGGACAGAGGCTGAAGCTTTCTTT. The encoded protein is CASMRGTEAEAFF.